Below are 13 T cell receptor beta chains sequenced from a single sample in a study of EBV T-cell therapy then PD-1 blockade in nasopharyngeal carcinoma. The time point here: 266 days after commencement of treatment, after nivolumab therapy. The treatment here: AdE1-LMPpoly-expanded autologous EBV-specific T-cell therapy followed by anti-PD-1 nivolumab. Clones were read by immunoSEQ multiplex PCR, and TCRdb kept only the in-frame ones, dropping some. The profile covers about 20,000 clones, with about 80% appearing a single time and roughly 32% taken by the ten largest. Their antigens remain unidentified. The sequencing used CD8+ T cells from blood, collected at roughly day 250 from a patient whose treatment included autologous EBV-specific T cells and nivolumab. All receptors come from a man aged 40-49 years with nasopharyngeal carcinoma.

This clone was counted only a few times. The V gene is TRBV4-2, the J gene TRBJ2-1, with 12 nucleotides matching TRBD2. The CDR3 totals 18 residues. V dropped 1 base and J dropped 0; count of bases not matched to a gene: 4. Germline V gene sequence: CDR1 LGHNA, CDR2 YNFKEQ. The chain's CDR3 is CASSQGTSGESSYNEQFF. CDR3 nucleotides: TGTGCCAGCAGCCAAGGGACTAGCGGGGAGAGCTCCTACAATGAGCAGTTCTTC.

The chain combines TRBV6-1 with TRBJ2-1; D may be TRBD2 (5 bases). V gave up 5 bases and J gave up 9 bases, with 8 bases separating them. This CDR3 region has 11 residues. Germline V gene sequence: CDR1 MNHNS, CDR2 SASEGT. The CDR3 DNA reads as TGTGCCAGCAGTTCGGGGAGTGAGCAGTTCTTC. Its translation: CASSSGSEQFF.

The chain joins TRBV9 to TRBJ1-1; D gene ambiguous. Deletions cut 0 bases from V and 8 bases from J, with 11 bases between. The CDR3 loop spans 13 amino acids. Germline lookup yields CDR1 SGDLS and CDR2 YYNGEE. The CDR3 loop reads CASSVAHTAEAFF. CDR3 in DNA: TGTGCCAGCAGCGTAGCGCACACTGCCGAAGCTTTCTTT. Full variable domain (rest looked up from reference TRBV9 and TRBJ1-1): DSGVTQTPKHLITATGQRVTLRCSPRSGDLSVYWYQQSLDQGLQFLIQYYNGEERAKGNILERFSAQQFPDLHSELNLSSLELGDSALYFCASSVAHTAEAFFGQGTRLTVV.

The chain couples TRBV24-1 to TRBJ1-1; no clear D gene. V was shortened by 4 bases and J by 1 base, with 12 bases between the two germline ends. CDR1 KGHDR and CDR2 SFDVKD come from the germline V gene. The CDR3 contains 15 residues. The CDR3 DNA follows: TGTGCCACCAGTGAGACCGGAGGGCGGAACACTGAAGCTTTCTTT. This encodes CATSETGGRNTEAFF.

The rearrangement joins TRBV9 to TRBJ1-2; weak D call: TRBD1 (6 bases). V was clipped by 0 bases and J by 6 bases, with 15 bases between them. The CDR3 is 15 residues long. Germline CDR1 is SGDLS and CDR2 is YYNGEE. The CDR3 loop reads CASSVVGGPSDGYTF. CDR3 DNA: TGTGCCAGCAGCGTAGTCGGGGGCCCTTCGGATGGCTACACCTTC.

This clone was observed a few times. The CDR3 bases are TGTGCCAGCAGCTGGGGGGCCATGAACACTGAAGCTTTCTTT. Its protein is CASSWGAMNTEAFF. V gene TRBV5-5 combines with J gene TRBJ1-1; D might be TRBD1 (6 bases). CDR1 and CDR2 from the germline V gene are SGHKS and YYEKEE (reference sequence). The CDR3 covers 14 residues. With 3 bases removed from V and 0 bases from J, the gap between germline ends came to 9 bases.

CDR3 coding DNA: TGTGCCAGCAGTTCGCTCCGGACAGGGGACAATTCACCCCTCCACTTT. The encoded protein is CASSSLRTGDNSPLHF. The rearrangement joins TRBV6-2 or TRBV6-3 to TRBJ1-6; the match to TRBD1 covers 9 bases. Germline-derived CDR1 and CDR2 are MNHEY and SVGEGT. The CDR3 runs 16 residues. Trimming at V came to 4 bases and at J to 7 bases, leaving 8 bases not matched to a gene.

The J gene is TRBJ2-5, the V gene TRBV28, with D possibly being TRBD2 (6 bases). With 6 bases removed from V and 5 bases from J, the gap between germline ends came to 22 bases. This CDR3 has 16 residues. The germline V gene encodes CDR1 MDHEN and CDR2 SYDVKM. CDR3 loop: CASSPLAAGHRETQYF. The CDR3 DNA follows: TGTGCCAGCAGCCCCCTGGCGGCGGGGCATCGGGAGACCCAGTACTTC.

The rearrangement uses TRBV5-6 and TRBJ1-3; D ambiguous. CDR1 SGHDT and CDR2 YYEEEE come from the germline V gene. V gave up 2 bases and J gave up 3 bases, with 6 bases separating them. CDR3 length equals 13 residues. The CDR3 DNA reads as TGTGCCAGCAGCTTTTGGGGTGGAAACACCATATATTTT. It translates to CASSFWGGNTIYF.

The chain couples TRBV5-5 to TRBJ1-2, with D hard to call. This CDR3 has 17 amino acids. Trimming cost V 4 bases and J 3 bases, with 22 bases left between them. The V gene's germline CDR1 is SGHKS and CDR2 YYEKEE (reference sequence). The CDR3 sequence is CASSPKGGFLTYYGYTF. The DNA for the CDR3 is TGTGCCAGCAGCCCGAAGGGAGGGTTCCTCACCTACTATGGCTACACCTTC.

The chain links TRBV3-1 (or the pseudogene TRBV3-2) to TRBJ1-1; no definite D call. Germline assignment: CDR1 LGHDT and CDR2 YNNKEL (reference sequence). The ends were cut back, 2 bases at V and 3 bases at J, with 19 bases in the middle. This CDR3 is built from 17 residues. CDR3 protein: CASSQTVLRVRDTEAFF. Written as DNA, the CDR3 is TGTGCCAGCAGCCAAACGGTTTTGAGGGTTCGGGACACTGAAGCTTTCTTT.

This chain connects TRBV3-1 (or the pseudogene TRBV3-2) to TRBJ1-6, with D uncertain. Trimming removed 0 bases from V and 7 bases from J, with 13 bases in between. Germline CDR1 reads LGHDT; CDR2 reads YNNKEL (reference sequence). There are 16 residues in the CDR3. The CDR3 nucleotides are TGTGCCAGCAGCCAAGATAAGAGGTCCAGAAATTCACCCCTCCACTTT. This gives the protein CASSQDKRSRNSPLHF.

The V call is TRBV27, the J call TRBJ1-6; tentative D call: TRBD1 (5 bases). V shed 8 bases and J shed 10 bases, with 18 bases lying between them. Per the germline V gene, CDR1 is MNHEY and CDR2 is SMNVEV (reference sequence). The CDR3 contains 14 residues. The CDR3 bases are TGTGCCAGCGGGGCTGAGGGCGTCAGATCACCCCTCCACTTT. Translation: CASGAEGVRSPLHF.